This TCR beta chain was obtained from a study of cytomegalovirus exposure and HLA in healthy donors. Study results and limitations: Among TCR beta chains, those listed as cytomegalovirus-associated numbered approximately 150. Cytomegalovirus status was reportedly diagnosed by the classifier with high specificity and sensitivity.

As concerns this clone: Its target is not known.

This CDR3 spans 12 amino acids. V was shortened by 6 bases and J by 3 bases, with 6 bases between the two germline ends. Per the germline V gene, CDR1 is MNHNS and CDR2 is SASEGT. Donors were drawn from the roughly 110-subject validation cohort, separate from the approximately 700-subject first cohort. Sequenced by immunoSEQ multiplex PCR; TCRdb stores in-frame clones only, minus some. Among fewer than 400,000 clones listed, around 90% were seen once. Sequencing used PBMCs. V is TRBV6-1 and J is TRBJ1-5, with D unresolved. This clonotype was sampled from a man aged 25-45 years in good health and CMV-seronegative. The CDR3 region has the DNA TGTGCCAGCAGGTTAAACAATCAGCCCCAGCATTTT. Its protein is CASRLNNQPQHF.